One and the same sample provided the 10 T cell receptor beta chains below, sequenced in a study of blood T cell repertoires in COVID-19. Profiled with immunoSEQ multiplex PCR; TCRdb holds only in-frame clones, not every one. The table lists 28,000 or so clones, over 80% of them singletons. The sample consisted of peripheral blood. Every receptor here comes from a man between 65 and 85 years old with acute or convalescent COVID-19.

The chain combines TRBV11-2 with TRBJ2-5; 7 bases line up with TRBD2. The CDR3 extends over 15 amino acids. Germline-derived CDR1 and CDR2 are SGHAT and FQNNGV. Unmatched junction bases numbered 9, after V lost 5 bases and J lost 3 bases. This chain's CDR3 is CASSRLGREEETQYF. CDR3 coding DNA: TGTGCCAGCAGCCGGTTGGGCCGGGAGGAAGAGACCCAGTACTTC.

The J gene is TRBJ2-5, the V gene TRBV4-3; 7 nucleotides line up with TRBD2. Germline CDR1 reads LGHNA; CDR2 reads YSLEER. The CDR3 is 15 amino acids. The ends lost 1 base at V and 4 bases at J; junction bases unmatched: 6. As DNA, the CDR3 is TGCGCCAGCAGCCAAGTCGCGGGAGTGGGAGAGACCCAGTACTTC. It translates to CASSQVAGVGETQYF.

This chain links TRBV28 with TRBJ1-3; no firm D call. V was trimmed by 6 bases and J by 0 bases, leaving 9 bases between them. The germline CDR1 and CDR2 sequences are MDHEN and SYDVKM. The CDR3 runs 14 residues. CDR3 region: CASSDNNSGNTIYF. The CDR3 DNA reads as TGTGCCAGCAGCGACAACAACTCTGGAAACACCATATATTTT.

CDR3 coding DNA: TGTGCCAGCAGTTACCAGGGAGGATCACCCCTCCACTTT. Residues: CASSYQGGSPLHF. The V and J genes are TRBV6-6 and TRBJ1-6; a weak D match, TRBD1 (5 bases). V was pared by 2 bases and J by 10 bases, with 9 bases between. The CDR3 length is 13 residues. Germline loops: CDR1 MNHNY, CDR2 SVGAGI (reference sequence).

The chain links TRBV6-5 to TRBJ2-3, with 9 bases fitting TRBD2. After removal of 7 bases from V and 2 bases from J, the junction contained 1 base not matched to a gene. This CDR3 region has 13 residues. CDR1 is MNHEY and CDR2 is SVGAGI in the germline V gene. The chain's CDR3 is CASIAGDTDTQYF. The CDR3, as DNA: TGTGCCAGCATAGCGGGAGACACAGATACGCAGTATTTT.

The chain employs TRBV7-2 and TRBJ1-1; D not resolved. Germline V gene lookup returns CDR1 SGHTA and CDR2 FQGNSA. V lost 6 bases and J 6 bases, leaving 14 bases between the germline ends. The CDR3 sequence is 13 residues long. The CDR3 DNA reads TGTGCCAGCAGGGAACGGATGAGGGCTGAAGCTTTCTTT. Protein product: CASRERMRAEAFF.

J is TRBJ1-2 and V is TRBV19, with a possible D match to TRBD1 (6 bases). The CDR3 contains 13 residues. Germline V gene sequence: CDR1 LNHDA, CDR2 SQIVND (reference sequence). The ends were cut back, 4 bases at V and 7 bases at J, with 13 bases in the middle. This CDR3 is CASSTHSRGGYTF. CDR3 coding DNA: TGTGCCAGTAGTACCCACAGCAGGGGTGGCTACACCTTC.

This sequence joins TRBV6-2 or TRBV6-3 and TRBJ2-3; 7 bases fit TRBD1. Germline V CDR1 and CDR2: MNHEY, SVGEGT. CDR3 length equals 15 residues. J gave up 2 bases and V 2 bases, and 4 bases lay outside the gene matches. The CDR3 loop is CASSYRGRTTDTQYF. DNA for the CDR3: TGTGCCAGCAGTTACAGGGGGCGCACCACAGATACGCAGTATTTT.

The V gene is TRBV18, the J gene TRBJ2-5; the match to TRBD1 covers 9 bases. The germline V gene encodes CDR1 KGHSH and CDR2 LQKENI. V dropped 3 bases and J dropped 5; count of bases not matched to a gene: 4. CDR3 length: 14 residues. DNA of the CDR3: TGTGCCAGCTCACCCGGGACAGGGAGGGAGACCCAGTACTTC. It translates to CASSPGTGRETQYF.

Only one count was recorded for this clone. The chain has TRBV28 and TRBJ1-2; no firm D call. Trimming took 8 bases from V and 4 from J, leaving 14 bases between them. This CDR3 comprises 13 residues. The germline CDR1 and CDR2 sequences are MDHEN and SYDVKM. CDR3 sequence: CASPNPSGYGYTF. CDR3 DNA: TGTGCCAGCCCCAACCCGTCGGGCTATGGCTACACCTTC.